The entry that follows covers one T cell receptor beta chain sequence. The sample originates from a study of naive and memory T cell subsets. The beta constant-region primer was an equimolar mix of two oligonucleotides covering TRBC1 and TRBC2. TCRdb itself ran the UMI-ligation and nested PCR reads through MiXCR, one entry per CDR3 protein. The data show around 40,000 distinct CDR3 sequences, about 14% seen once. Per the germline V gene, CDR1 is DFQATT and CDR2 is SNEGSKA (reference sequence). The V end was cut by 4 bases, the J end by 7 bases, with 11 bases between. The CDR3 spans 12 residues. Material: effector memory CD4+ T cells from blood. Subset indicated: effector memory, CD45RA- CD27-. V and J are TRBV20-1 and TRBJ2-1; the D gene could be TRBD1 or TRBD2 (6 bases each). This receptor was obtained from a human donor in good health. The CDR3 is CSAIPGANEQFF. Written as DNA, the CDR3 is TGCAGTGCTATCCCGGGGGCAAATGAGCAGTTCTTC.